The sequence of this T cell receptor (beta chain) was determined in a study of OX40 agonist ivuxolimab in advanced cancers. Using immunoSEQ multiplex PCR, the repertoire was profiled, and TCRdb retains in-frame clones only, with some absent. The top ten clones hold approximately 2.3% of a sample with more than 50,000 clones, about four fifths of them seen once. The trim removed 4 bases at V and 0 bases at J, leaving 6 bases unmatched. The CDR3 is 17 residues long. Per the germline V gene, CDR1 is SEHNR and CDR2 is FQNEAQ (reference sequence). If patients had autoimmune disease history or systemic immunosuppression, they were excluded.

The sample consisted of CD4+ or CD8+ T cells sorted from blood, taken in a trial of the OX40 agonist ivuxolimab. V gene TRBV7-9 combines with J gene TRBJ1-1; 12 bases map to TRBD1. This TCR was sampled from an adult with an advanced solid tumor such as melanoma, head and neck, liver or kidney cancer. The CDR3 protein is CASSSGQGARLNTEAFF. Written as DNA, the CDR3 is TGTGCCAGCAGCTCGGGACAGGGGGCGCGGCTGAACACTGAAGCTTTCTTT.